This T cell receptor (beta chain) was sequenced during a study of T-cell memory formation after mild COVID-19. The overall study: For the most part, TCR clusters were specific to one donor.

5'RACE, which relied on constant-segment primers, yielded TCR alpha and TCR beta cDNA libraries carrying sample barcodes and UMIs. TCRdb re-called the 5' RACE reads through MiXCR, storing one row per CDR3 protein. The table includes about 560,000 distinct CDR3 sequences, roughly 22% detected once. This CDR3 contains 17 residues. V lost 10 bases, J lost 2 bases, and 26 bases lay in between. The germline CDR1 and CDR2 sequences are SEHNR and FQNEAQ (reference sequence). General study points: Of the contracting clones, CD4+ ones lay mainly in CM and EM, and CD8+ ones in EMRA. Proof of SARS-CoV-2 specificity was absent for the second-wave clones that crested on day 37.

With regard to this clonotype: Its cognate antigen is unknown.

The sample comprised PBMCs or a T cell subset sorted from them (not recorded which). The genes are TRBV7-9 and TRBJ2-5; D may be TRBD1 or TRBD2 (6 bases each). The TCR originated in an adult woman who had mild COVID-19 (a few samples of this study predate the infection). Cell type and time point are not known. DNA for the CDR3: TGTGCCACATACCGGGACACAGGCGTTCGGGGGCAAGAGACCCAGTACTTC. Residues: CATYRDTGVRGQETQYF.